This T cell receptor (beta chain) was profiled in a study of T cell changes during pregnancy in multiple sclerosis. TCRdb's copy holds only in-frame clones and misses some; the assay was immunoSEQ multiplex PCR. The profile shows approximately 100,000 clones, 75% to 95% of them singletons. V shed 3 bases and J shed 0 bases, with 14 bases lying between them. The CDR3 extends over 16 amino acids. Germline V CDR1 and CDR2: ENHRY, SYGVKD. The rearrangement joins TRBV10-3 to TRBJ1-1; D perhaps matches TRBD1 (6 bases). The sequenced sample was peripheral blood, obtained before pregnancy. The sequence was obtained from a female donor with multiple sclerosis, enrolled in a pregnancy study. Here the CDR3 reads CAISERLGQMNTEAFF. DNA for the CDR3: TGTGCCATCAGTGAAAGGCTGGGACAAATGAACACTGAAGCTTTCTTT.